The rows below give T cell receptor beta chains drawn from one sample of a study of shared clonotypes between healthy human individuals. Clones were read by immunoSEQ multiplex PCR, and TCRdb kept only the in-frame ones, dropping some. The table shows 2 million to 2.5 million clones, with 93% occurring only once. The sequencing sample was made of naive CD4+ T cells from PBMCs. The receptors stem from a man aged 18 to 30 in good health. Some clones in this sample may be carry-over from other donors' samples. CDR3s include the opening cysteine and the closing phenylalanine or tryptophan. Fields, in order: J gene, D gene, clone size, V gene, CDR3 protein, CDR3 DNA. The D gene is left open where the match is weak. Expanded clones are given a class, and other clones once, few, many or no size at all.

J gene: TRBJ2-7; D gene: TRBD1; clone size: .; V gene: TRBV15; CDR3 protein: CATSRDRTLDRDEQYF; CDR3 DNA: TGTGCCACCAGCAGGGATCGAACTCTGGACAGGGACGAGCAGTACTTC
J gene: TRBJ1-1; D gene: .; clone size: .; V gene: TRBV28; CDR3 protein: CASSLGLANTEAFF; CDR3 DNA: TGTGCCAGCAGTTTAGGGCTGGCGAACACTGAAGCTTTCTTT
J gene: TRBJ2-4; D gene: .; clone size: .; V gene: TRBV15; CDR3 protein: CATSTGANIQYF; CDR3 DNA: TGTGCCACCAGCACCGGGGCAAACATTCAGTACTTC
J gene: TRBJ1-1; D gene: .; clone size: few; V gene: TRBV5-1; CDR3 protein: CASSLAEVNTEAFF; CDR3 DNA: TGCGCCAGCAGCTTGGCCGAGGTGAACACTGAAGCTTTCTTT
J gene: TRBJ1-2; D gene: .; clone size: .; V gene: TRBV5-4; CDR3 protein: CASSPRTENYGYTF; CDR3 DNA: TGTGCCAGCAGCCCCAGAACTGAGAACTATGGCTACACCTTC
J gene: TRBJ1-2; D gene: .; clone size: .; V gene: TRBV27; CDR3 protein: CASSLSSHGDGYTF; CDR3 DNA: TGTGCCAGCAGTTTATCCAGCCACGGGGATGGCTACACCTTC
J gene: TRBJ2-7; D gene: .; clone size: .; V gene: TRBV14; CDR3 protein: CASSSRWHTYEQYF; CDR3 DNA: TGTGCCAGCAGCTCAAGGTGGCATACCTACGAGCAGTACTTC
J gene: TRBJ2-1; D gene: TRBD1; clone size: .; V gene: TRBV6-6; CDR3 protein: CASSYRDRGSNEQFF; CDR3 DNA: TGTGCCAGCAGTTACCGGGACAGGGGTTCCAATGAGCAGTTCTTC
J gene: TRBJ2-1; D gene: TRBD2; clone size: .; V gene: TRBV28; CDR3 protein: CASSLGREGLKEQFF; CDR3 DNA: TGTGCCAGCAGTTTAGGGCGGGAGGGCCTAAAAGAGCAGTTCTTC
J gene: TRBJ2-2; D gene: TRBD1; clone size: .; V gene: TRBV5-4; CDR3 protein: CASSLTGGTGELFF; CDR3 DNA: TGTGCCAGCAGCTTGACAGGGGGCACCGGGGAGCTGTTTTTT
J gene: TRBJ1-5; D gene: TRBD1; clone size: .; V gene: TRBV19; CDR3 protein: CASSQGQGGNQPQHF; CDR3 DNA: TGTGCCAGTAGCCAAGGACAGGGCGGAAATCAGCCCCAGCATTTT
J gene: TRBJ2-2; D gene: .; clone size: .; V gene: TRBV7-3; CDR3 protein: CASSTGQHTGELFF; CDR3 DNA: TGTGCCAGCAGCACAGGACAGCACACCGGGGAGCTGTTTTTT
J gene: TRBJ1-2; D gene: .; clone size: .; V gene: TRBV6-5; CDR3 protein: CASGMGWGYYGYTF; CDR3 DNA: TGTGCCAGCGGGATGGGGTGGGGATACTATGGCTACACCTTC
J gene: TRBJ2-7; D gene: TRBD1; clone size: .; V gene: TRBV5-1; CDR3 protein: CASSPDPTGPYEQYF; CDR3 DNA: TGCGCCAGCAGCCCTGACCCGACAGGGCCCTACGAGCAGTACTTC
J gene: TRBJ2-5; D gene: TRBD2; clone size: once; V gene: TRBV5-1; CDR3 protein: CASSLAGTSVQETQYF; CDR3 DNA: TGCGCCAGCAGCTTGGCCGGGACTAGCGTACAAGAGACCCAGTACTTC
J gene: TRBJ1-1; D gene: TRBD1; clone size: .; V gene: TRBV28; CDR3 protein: CASSYPGAAQGQGRPKAFF; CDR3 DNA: TGTGCCAGCAGTTACCCGGGCGCCGCGCAGGGACAGGGACGACCTAAGGCTTTCTTT
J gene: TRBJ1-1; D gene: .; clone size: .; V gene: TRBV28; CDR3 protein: CASSLSIRGSAEAFF; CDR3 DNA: TGTGCCAGCAGTTTAAGTATTAGGGGGAGTGCTGAAGCTTTCTTT
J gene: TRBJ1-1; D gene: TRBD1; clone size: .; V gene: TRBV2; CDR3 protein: CASRIGQVGTEAFF; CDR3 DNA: TGTGCCAGCAGGATAGGACAGGTCGGCACTGAAGCTTTCTTT
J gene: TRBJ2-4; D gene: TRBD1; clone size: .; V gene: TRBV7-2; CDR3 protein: CASSLPLGTVKNIQYF; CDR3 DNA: TGTGCCAGCAGCTTACCCCTGGGGACAGTCAAAAACATTCAGTACTTC
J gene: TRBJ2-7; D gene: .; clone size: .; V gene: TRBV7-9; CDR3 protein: CASSLIPGSYEQYF; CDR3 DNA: TGTGCCAGCAGCTTAATCCCCGGCTCCTACGAGCAGTACTTC
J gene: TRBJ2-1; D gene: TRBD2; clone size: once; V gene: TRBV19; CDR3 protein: CASSPWTSGRGGTLEQFF; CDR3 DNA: TGTGCCAGTAGTCCTTGGACTAGCGGGAGGGGCGGCACTCTTGAGCAGTTCTTC
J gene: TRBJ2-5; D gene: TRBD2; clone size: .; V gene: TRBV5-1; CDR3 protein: CASSPALAGVQETQYF; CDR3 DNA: TGCGCCAGCAGTCCGGCCCTAGCGGGTGTCCAAGAGACCCAGTACTTC
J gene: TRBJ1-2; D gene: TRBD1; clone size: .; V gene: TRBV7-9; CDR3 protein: CASSLGTGSTNYGYTF; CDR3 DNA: TGTGCCAGCAGCTTAGGGACAGGGAGTACCAACTATGGCTACACCTTC
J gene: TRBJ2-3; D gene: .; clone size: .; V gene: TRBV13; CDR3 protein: CASSLKRAGYTDTQYF; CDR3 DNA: TGTGCCAGCAGCTTAAAAAGGGCGGGGTACACAGATACGCAGTATTTT
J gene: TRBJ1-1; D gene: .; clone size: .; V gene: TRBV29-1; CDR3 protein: CSEVGGGHTEAFF; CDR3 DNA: TGCAGCGAAGTGGGGGGAGGGCACACTGAAGCTTTCTTT
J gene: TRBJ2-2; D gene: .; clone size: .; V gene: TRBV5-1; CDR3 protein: CASSLGDGSAGELFF; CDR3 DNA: TGCGCCAGCAGCTTGGGGGACGGGAGCGCCGGGGAGCTGTTTTTT
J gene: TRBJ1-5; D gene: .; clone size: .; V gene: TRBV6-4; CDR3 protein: CASRPGPGSHQPQHF; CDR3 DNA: TGTGCCAGCAGGCCTGGGCCGGGATCGCATCAGCCCCAGCATTTT
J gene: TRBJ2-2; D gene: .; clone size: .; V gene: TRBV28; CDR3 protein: CASSKDRIRTGELFF; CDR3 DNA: TGTGCCAGCAGTAAAGACAGGATCAGGACCGGGGAGCTGTTTTTT
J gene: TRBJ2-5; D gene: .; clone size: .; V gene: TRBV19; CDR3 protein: CASSLNNLKETQYF; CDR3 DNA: TGTGCCAGTAGTTTAAACAACCTAAAAGAGACCCAGTACTTC
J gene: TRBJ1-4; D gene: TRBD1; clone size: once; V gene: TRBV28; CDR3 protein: CASSLDRGRSDEKLFF; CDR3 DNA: TGTGCCAGCAGTTTGGACAGGGGGCGATCTGATGAAAAACTGTTTTTT
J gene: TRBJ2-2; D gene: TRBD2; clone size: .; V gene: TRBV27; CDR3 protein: CASSPTSLAGKGELFF; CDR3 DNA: TGTGCCAGCAGCCCAACCTCCCTAGCGGGGAAAGGGGAGCTGTTTTTT
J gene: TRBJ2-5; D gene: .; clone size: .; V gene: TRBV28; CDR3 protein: CASNREETQYF; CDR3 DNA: TGTGCCAGCAATCGCGAAGAGACCCAGTACTTC
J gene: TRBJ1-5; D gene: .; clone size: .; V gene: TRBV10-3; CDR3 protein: CAAGASQPQHF; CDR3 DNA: TGTGCTGCCGGGGCGAGTCAGCCCCAGCATTTT
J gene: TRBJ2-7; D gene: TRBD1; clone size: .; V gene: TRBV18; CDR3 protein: CASSPQTGVQSEQYF; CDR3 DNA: TGTGCCAGCTCACCTCAAACAGGGGTTCAATCCGAGCAGTACTTC
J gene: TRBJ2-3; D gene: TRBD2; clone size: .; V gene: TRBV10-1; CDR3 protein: CASSEYLREGLFGTDTQYF; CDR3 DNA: TGCGCCAGCAGTGAGTATCTGCGGGAGGGACTCTTCGGCACAGATACGCAGTATTTT
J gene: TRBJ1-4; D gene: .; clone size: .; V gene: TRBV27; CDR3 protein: CASGSRATNEKLFF; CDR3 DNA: TGTGCCAGCGGGAGCAGAGCAACTAATGAAAAACTGTTTTTT
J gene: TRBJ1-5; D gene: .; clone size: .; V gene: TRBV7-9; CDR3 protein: CASSQGQTFNQPQHF; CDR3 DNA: TGTGCCAGCAGCCAAGGACAGACTTTCAATCAGCCCCAGCATTTT
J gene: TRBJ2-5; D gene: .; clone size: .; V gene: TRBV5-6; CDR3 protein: CASSPPGGEIKTQYF; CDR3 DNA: TGTGCCAGCAGCCCCCCTGGGGGAGAAATCAAGACCCAGTACTTC
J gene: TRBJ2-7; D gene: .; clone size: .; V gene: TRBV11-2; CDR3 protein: CASSSLWTSAGRRTYEQYF; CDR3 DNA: TGTGCCAGCAGCTCTCTATGGACCTCGGCGGGACGGCGAACCTACGAGCAGTACTTC
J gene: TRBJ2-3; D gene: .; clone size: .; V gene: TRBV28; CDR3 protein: CASRVPGSGDTQYF; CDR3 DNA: TGTGCCAGCAGGGTCCCGGGCTCAGGAGATACGCAGTATTTT
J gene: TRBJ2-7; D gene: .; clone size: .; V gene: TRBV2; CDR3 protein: CASSTPGIYEQYF; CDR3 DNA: TGTGCGAGCTCGACTCCGGGTATCTACGAGCAGTACTTC
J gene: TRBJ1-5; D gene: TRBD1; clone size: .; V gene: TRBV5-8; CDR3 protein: CASSHYRGNQPQHF; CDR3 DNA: TGTGCCAGCAGCCACTACAGGGGGAATCAGCCCCAGCATTTT